This T cell receptor (beta chain) originates from a study of T cell repertoires in cytomegalovirus infection. This clonotype came up many times. Via MiXCR, TCRdb re-called the reads, giving one row per CDR3 protein. This sample has 310,000 or so distinct CDR3 sequences; approximately 8.9% occur once, and the top ten carry approximately 2.3%. The TCR was taken from a human donor in good health (CMV status not recorded). Some clones in this sample may be carry-over from other donors' samples. What was sequenced was PBMCs.

The CDR3 DNA reads as TGTGCCAGCAGTGAATTAGGAAATAGCGGGGGAGCGGATACGCAGTATTTT. This sequence encodes CASSELGNSGGADTQYF. The V and J genes are TRBV25-1 and TRBJ2-3, with TRBD2 matching over 9 bases. The CDR3 is 17 residues long. With V trimmed by 1 base and J by 6 bases, 11 bases remained unmatched. Germline V lookup: CDR1 MGHDK, CDR2 SYGVNS.